These 20 T cell receptor beta chains share one sample of origin, sequenced in a study of cytomegalovirus exposure and HLA in healthy donors. Both 60 Vbeta primers and 13 Jbeta primers went into the PCR. Repertoires were generated with immunoSEQ multiplex PCR, while TCRdb's copy carries only in-frame clones and drops some. The table has 150,000 or so clones, 75% seen once. Sequencing used PBMCs. These receptors originate from a man in his thirties or forties in good health and CMV-seronegative.

V usage is TRBV5-1 and J usage is TRBJ2-3; no clear D gene. The CDR3 spans 15 residues. V was shortened by 4 bases and J by 0 bases, with 12 bases between the two germline ends. CDR1 and CDR2 (germline): SGHRS, YFSETQ. In DNA, the CDR3 is TGCGCCAGCAGCCGTCAGTCTTCTAGCACAGATACGCAGTATTTT. This codes for CASSRQSSSTDTQYF.

Worth noting for this clone: The junction does not match germline at one end; this may be a read error. V usage is TRBV7-6 and J usage is TRBJ2-6; the D gene is possibly TRBD1 (5 bases). Per germline, CDR1 SGHVS and CDR2 FNYEAQ. There are 16 residues in the CDR3. The CDR3 bases are TGTGCCAGCAGCTTAGGGCAGTCCTCTGGGGCCAACGGCCTGACTTTC. This encodes CASSLGQSSGANGLTF.

The V gene is TRBV30, the J gene TRBJ1-1; 9 bases agree with TRBD1. The germline V gene encodes CDR1 GTSNPN and CDR2 SVGIG (reference sequence). J lost 6 bases, V lost 4 bases, and 9 bases had no gene match. This CDR3 is built from 14 residues. DNA for the CDR3: TGTGCCTGGAACCGGGACAGGGCTACCTCTGAAGCTTTCTTT. Amino acid sequence: CAWNRDRATSEAFF.

This chain connects TRBV19 to TRBJ1-1; D is possibly TRBD1 (5 bases). Per germline, CDR1 LNHDA and CDR2 SQIVND (reference sequence). The CDR3 sequence is 15 residues long. The V end lost 1 base, the J end lost 5 bases, and 14 bases lay between the germline ends. The CDR3 DNA reads TGTGCCAGTAGTATAGGCCCAAGGGGAGGGACTGAAGCTTTCTTT. Protein product: CASSIGPRGGTEAFF.

The chain recombines TRBV13 with TRBJ2-7; the match to TRBD1 covers 7 bases. Losses at the gene ends were 6 bases for V and 5 bases for J; bases not matched to a gene: 10. Germline loops: CDR1 PRHDT, CDR2 FYEKMQ (reference sequence). The length of the CDR3 is 14 residues. CDR3 bases: TGTGCCAGCAGAGGGGGCCCTAACCGGGACGAGCAGTACTTC. As protein: CASRGGPNRDEQYF.

The chain carries TRBV11-2 and TRBJ2-2; no firm D call. The CDR3 loop spans 14 amino acids. Germline V CDR1 and CDR2: SGHAT, FQNNGV. Deletions cut 3 bases from V and 8 bases from J, with 13 bases between. In nucleotides, the CDR3 is TGTGCCAGCAGCTTTGAAGCATTCAGGGGGGAGCTGTTTTTT. Translating it yields CASSFEAFRGELFF.

The chain couples TRBV7-9 to TRBJ1-1; a weak D match, TRBD1 (6 bases). The germline V gene has CDR1 SEHNR and CDR2 FQNEAQ (reference sequence). V lost 5 bases, J lost 10 bases, and 20 bases lay in between. The CDR3 consists of 14 residues. CDR3 sequence reads: CASSAYRVSQGAFF. The CDR3 DNA reads as TGTGCCAGCAGCGCGTACAGGGTCTCGCAGGGAGCTTTCTTT.

This chain joins TRBV27 and TRBJ2-6; D is unresolved. V gave up 5 bases and J gave up 0 bases, with 14 bases separating them. The CDR3 sequence is 17 residues long. In germline, CDR1 is MNHEY, CDR2 SMNVEV (reference sequence). The CDR3 nucleotides are TGTGCCAGCAGTACCCTGGCCCGGAGCTCTGGGGCCAACGTCCTGACTTTC. This gives the protein CASSTLARSSGANVLTF.

This clone turned up a few times. The chain employs TRBV25-1 and TRBJ2-4; 10 bases line up with TRBD2. There are 17 residues in the CDR3. Per the germline V gene, CDR1 is MGHDK and CDR2 is SYGVNS. The J segment lost 0 bases and the V segment lost 6 bases, leaving 8 bases of the junction unmatched. The DNA for the CDR3 is TGTGCCAGCAGAGCCGGGACTAGCGCCTTAGCCAAAAACATTCAGTACTTC. This codes for CASRAGTSALAKNIQYF.

V and J are TRBV7-3 and TRBJ1-1; 7 bases line up with TRBD1. The CDR3 loop spans 14 amino acids. V trimming: 3 bases; J trimming: 1 base; junction bases outside the gene matches: 2. Germline V gene lookup returns CDR1 SGHTA and CDR2 FQGTGA. CDR3: CASSLTGTNTEAFF. In nucleotides, the CDR3 is TGTGCCAGCAGCTTGACAGGGACGAACACTGAAGCTTTCTTT.

This clone has only a few counts. The CDR3 region has the DNA TGTGCCAGCAGCCACCCCCAGGGGTTGGCGTTTTTT. It encodes CASSHPQGLAFF. The chain links TRBV4-2 to TRBJ1-4; D may be TRBD1 (6 bases). CDR1 and CDR2 from the germline V gene are LGHNA and YNFKEQ. This CDR3 spans 12 amino acids. V lost 3 bases, J lost 16 bases, and 15 bases lay in between.

The V and J genes are TRBV9 and TRBJ2-3, with D perhaps TRBD2 (5 bases). This CDR3 spans 16 amino acids. V was clipped by 0 bases and J by 3 bases, with 14 bases between them. Germline lookup yields CDR1 SGDLS and CDR2 YYNGEE. CDR3 nucleotides: TGTGCCAGCAGCGTAGGTCCGAATAAGCGGACAGATACGCAGTATTTT. This sequence encodes CASSVGPNKRTDTQYF.

This rearrangement joins TRBV5-4 to TRBJ2-7; 9 bases are shared with TRBD2. The germline CDR1 and CDR2 sequences are SGHNT and YYREEE (reference sequence). The V gene end was trimmed by 2 bases and the J gene end by 2 bases; junction bases not matched to a gene: 5. This CDR3 has 15 amino acids. CDR3 sequence: CASSLERGDPYEQYF. The CDR3 bases are TGTGCCAGCAGCTTAGAGCGGGGGGACCCCTACGAGCAGTACTTC.

The rearrangement links TRBV7-8 to TRBJ2-3; TRBD1 is a possible D gene (6 bases). The CDR3 extends over 14 amino acids. Germline CDR1 is SGHVS and CDR2 is FQNEAQ. The V end was cut by 1 base, the J end by 6 bases, with 11 bases between. In nucleotides, the CDR3 is TGTGCCAGCAGCTTAGGGCAGGGGATGGATACGCAGTATTTT. This translates into CASSLGQGMDTQYF.

This rearrangement joins TRBV19 to TRBJ1-5; 7 nucleotides align to TRBD1. CDR3 length: 15 residues. The germline CDR1 and CDR2 sequences are LNHDA and SQIVND (reference sequence). The V and J ends lost 3 bases and 3 bases, in that order; junction bases with no gene match: 5. CDR3 sequence reads: CASSIPGGYNQPQHF. The CDR3 nucleotides are TGTGCCAGTAGTATTCCAGGGGGGTACAATCAGCCCCAGCATTTT.

The chain uses TRBV11-2 and TRBJ1-2, with D perhaps matching TRBD1 (5 bases). CDR3 size: 14 residues. Germline V gene sequence: CDR1 SGHAT, CDR2 FQNNGV. V was shortened by 5 bases and J by 3 bases, with 13 bases between the two germline ends. The CDR3 DNA reads as TGTGCCAGCAGCGCCGCGGGGGTTCACTATGGCTACACCTTC. As protein: CASSAAGVHYGYTF.

The chain carries TRBV28 and TRBJ1-5, with D unresolved. Trimming stripped 8 bases from V and 1 base from J, with 9 bases between. The CDR3 has 13 residues. The germline V gene encodes CDR1 MDHEN and CDR2 SYDVKM. The CDR3 nucleotides read TGTGCCAGCGGGAGGTTAAGCAATCAGCCCCAGCATTTT. Translated, it gives CASGRLSNQPQHF.

The CDR3 DNA follows: TGTGCCAGCAGCTTAGGCAGGCAGGACGAGCAGTACTTC. Amino acids: CASSLGRQDEQYF. The chain couples TRBV11-3 to TRBJ2-7; D remains ambiguous. The CDR3 contains 13 residues. Trimming left V 1 base short and J 5 bases short, with 9 bases between. Germline lookup yields CDR1 SGHNT and CDR2 YENEEA.

The chain is built from TRBV30 and TRBJ2-1; possibly TRBD2 for D (5 bases). Germline-derived CDR1 and CDR2 are GTSNPN and SVGIG (reference sequence). With 3 bases removed from V and 12 bases from J, the gap between germline ends came to 18 bases. CDR3 length equals 13 residues. CDR3 in DNA: TGTGCCTGGAGCGCATCGACATCCGGGATGCAGTTCTTC. The encoded protein is CAWSASTSGMQFF.

Only one count was recorded for this clone. The chain has TRBV4-1 and TRBJ2-7; D is perhaps TRBD1 (6 bases). Per germline, CDR1 MGHRA and CDR2 YSYEKL. V was clipped by 9 bases and J by 4 bases, with 28 bases between them. The length of the CDR3 is 17 residues. The CDR3 DNA follows: TGCGCCAGGTCCGTTGCGCCACAACAGGGCACAGAATACGAGCAGTACTTC. It codes for CARSVAPQQGTEYEQYF.